Below are 7 T cell receptor beta chains sequenced from a single sample in a study of T cells in Graves' hyperthyroidism and ophthalmopathy. RNA transcripts gave rise to amplified TCR beta CDR3 regions. The TCR CDR3 was amplified in a first-round RT-PCR using the HTBI primer set. TCRdb re-derived calls from the multiplex PCR reads in MiXCR, one entry per CDR3 protein. The sample holds fewer than 450,000 distinct CDR3 sequences, under 20% seen once. The sequencing input was blood. These receptors were collected from a man younger than 30 with Graves' ophthalmopathy.

This clonotype was seen repeatedly, ten times or more. The rearrangement links TRBV12-3 or TRBV12-4 to TRBJ1-2; D may be TRBD1 (6 bases). There are 17 residues in the CDR3. Trimming cost V 2 bases and J 2 bases, with 18 bases left between them. The CDR3: CASSLSSGTNTNYGYTF. CDR3 DNA sequence: TGTGCCAGCAGTTTAAGTTCCGGGACAAATACAAACTATGGCTACACCTTC.

In its sample, this clonotype was seen many times. The chain couples TRBV6-1 to TRBJ1-1, with D hard to call. The CDR3 has 15 residues. Germline V lookup: CDR1 MNHNS, CDR2 SASEGT. With 5 bases removed from V and 2 bases from J, the gap between germline ends came to 15 bases. The CDR3 region is CASSPPGKRNTEAFF. For the CDR3, the DNA is TGTGCCAGCAGTCCCCCGGGAAAAAGAAACACTGAAGCTTTCTTT.

V and J are TRBV13 and TRBJ2-1; the D gene is possibly TRBD2 (5 bases). Trimming left V 5 bases short and J 10 bases short, with 12 bases between. Germline CDR1 PRHDT, CDR2 FYEKMQ (reference sequence). The CDR3 loop spans 12 amino acids. The CDR3 nucleotides are TGTGCCAGCAGCCCAATTACGGGGGAGCAGTTCTTC. Translating gives CASSPITGEQFF.

This clonotype was seen at least ten times. The CDR3 sequence: CASSLGPSSYEQYF. CDR3 nucleotide sequence: TGTGCCAGCAGCTTAGGCCCTAGCTCCTACGAGCAGTACTTC. This chain connects TRBV11-2 to TRBJ2-7; no firm D call. V dropped 1 base and J dropped 0 bases, with 7 bases sitting between them. The CDR3 is 14 residues long. Germline V gene data show CDR1 as SGHAT and CDR2 as FQNNGV.

This clonotype was observed many times. The chain carries TRBV18 and TRBJ2-1; D unresolved. Germline V gives CDR1 KGHSH, CDR2 LQKENI. CDR3 length: 11 residues. Trimming took off 5 bases at V and 6 bases at J, with 5 bases between the two ends. CDR3 bases: TGTGCCAGCTCAGCCGGCAATGAGCAGTTCTTC. Translating it yields CASSAGNEQFF.

Concerning this clonotype: A much larger clone differs from this one at a single base, so this may be a read error. The V call is TRBV10-3, the J call TRBJ2-1; tentative D call: TRBD2 (6 bases). Germline CDR1 ENHRY, CDR2 SYGVKD. The CDR3 consists of 15 residues. V was clipped by 6 bases and J by 6 bases, with 18 bases between them. The CDR3 region has the DNA TGTGCCATCAGCATGCGGGACCCCGGGACCAATGAGCAGTTCTTC. It yields the protein CAISMRDPGTNEQFF.

This clonotype was counted many times. V is TRBV3-1 and J is TRBJ2-7; D might be TRBD1 (5 bases). V lost 4 bases to trimming and J lost 3 bases, with 16 bases between them. This CDR3 region has 15 residues. CDR1 is LGHDT, CDR2 YNNKEL, per germline (reference sequence). Here the CDR3 DNA reads TGTGCCAGCAGCCCAGTCAGGGCACCAGGCTACGAGCAGTACTTC. Translating gives CASSPVRAPGYEQYF.